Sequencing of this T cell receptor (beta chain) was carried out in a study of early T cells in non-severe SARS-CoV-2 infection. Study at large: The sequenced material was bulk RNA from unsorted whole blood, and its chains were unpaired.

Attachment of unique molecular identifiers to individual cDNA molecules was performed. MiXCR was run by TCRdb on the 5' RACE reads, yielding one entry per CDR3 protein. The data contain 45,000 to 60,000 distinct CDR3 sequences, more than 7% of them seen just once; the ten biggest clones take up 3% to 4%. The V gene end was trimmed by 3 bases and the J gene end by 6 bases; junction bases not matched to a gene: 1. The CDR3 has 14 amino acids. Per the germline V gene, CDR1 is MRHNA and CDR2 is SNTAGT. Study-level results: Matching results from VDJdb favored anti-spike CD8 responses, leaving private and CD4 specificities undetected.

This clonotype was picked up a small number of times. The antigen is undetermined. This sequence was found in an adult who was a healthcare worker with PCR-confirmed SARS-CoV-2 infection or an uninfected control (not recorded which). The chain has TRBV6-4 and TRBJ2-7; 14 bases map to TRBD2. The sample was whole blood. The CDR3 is CASSEGTSGSEQYF. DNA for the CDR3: TGTGCCAGCAGTGAGGGGACTAGCGGGAGCGAGCAGTACTTC.